These 2 T cell receptor beta chains share one sample of origin, sequenced in a study of blood T cell repertoires in COVID-19. The method was immunoSEQ multiplex PCR; TCRdb's version includes in-frame clones alone and lacks a portion of them. The sample holds 100,000 or so clones, approximately 86% seen once. Sequenced sample: peripheral blood. These receptors all stem from a human donor in a cohort sampled during active COVID-19.

The chain combines TRBV7-2 with TRBJ1-5; a weak D match, TRBD1 (6 bases). The CDR3 runs to 12 residues. Trimming took off 5 bases at V and 12 bases at J, with 14 bases between the two ends. Germline CDR1 reads SGHTA; CDR2 reads FQGNSA. The CDR3 sequence is CASSAAHRDQHF. The CDR3 bases are TGTGCCAGCAGCGCAGCCCACAGGGACCAGCATTTT.

V usage is TRBV7-6 and J usage is TRBJ2-3; D may be TRBD2 (5 bases). The V gene lost 1 base and the J gene lost 4 bases, with 12 bases spanning the gap. The CDR3 covers 15 residues. CDR1 SGHVS and CDR2 FNYEAQ come from the germline V gene. The CDR3 loop reads CASSLGSGSPDTQYF. DNA of the CDR3: TGTGCCAGCAGCTTAGGATCGGGGTCCCCAGATACGCAGTATTTT.